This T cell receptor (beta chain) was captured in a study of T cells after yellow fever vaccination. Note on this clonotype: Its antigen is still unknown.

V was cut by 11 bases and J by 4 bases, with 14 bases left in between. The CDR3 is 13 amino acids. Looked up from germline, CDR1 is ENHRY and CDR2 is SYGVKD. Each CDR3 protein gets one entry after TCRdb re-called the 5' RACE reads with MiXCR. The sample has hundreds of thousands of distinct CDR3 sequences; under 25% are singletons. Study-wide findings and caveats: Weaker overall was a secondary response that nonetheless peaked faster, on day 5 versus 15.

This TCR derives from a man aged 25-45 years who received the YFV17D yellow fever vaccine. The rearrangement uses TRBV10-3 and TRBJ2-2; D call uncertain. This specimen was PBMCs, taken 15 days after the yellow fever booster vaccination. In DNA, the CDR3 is TGTGCCGCCCGGGTAGATCCCACCGGGGAGCTGTTTTTT. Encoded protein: CAARVDPTGELFF.